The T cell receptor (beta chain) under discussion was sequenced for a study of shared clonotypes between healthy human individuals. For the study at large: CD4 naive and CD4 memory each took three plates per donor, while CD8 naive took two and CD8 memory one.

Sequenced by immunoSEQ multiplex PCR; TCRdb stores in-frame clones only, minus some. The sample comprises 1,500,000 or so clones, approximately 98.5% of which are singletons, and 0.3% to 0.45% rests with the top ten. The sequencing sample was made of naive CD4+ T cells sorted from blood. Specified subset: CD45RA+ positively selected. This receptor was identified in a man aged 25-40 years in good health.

CDR3 sequence reads: CASTDAQTYEQYF. Here the CDR3 DNA reads TGTGCCAGCACAGACGCCCAGACCTACGAGCAGTACTTC. The V and J genes are TRBV28 and TRBJ2-7; D unclear. Trimming took off 7 bases at V and 2 bases at J, with 12 bases between the two ends. The CDR3 contains 13 residues. In germline, CDR1 is MDHEN, CDR2 SYDVKM. Using reference TRBV28 and TRBJ2-7 for the parts outside the CDR3, the full variable domain is DVKVTQSSRYLVKRTGEKVFLECVQDMDHENMFWYRQDPGLGLRLIYFSYDVKMKEKGDIPEGYSVSREKKERFSLILESASTNQTSMYLCASTDAQTYEQYFGPGTRLTVT.